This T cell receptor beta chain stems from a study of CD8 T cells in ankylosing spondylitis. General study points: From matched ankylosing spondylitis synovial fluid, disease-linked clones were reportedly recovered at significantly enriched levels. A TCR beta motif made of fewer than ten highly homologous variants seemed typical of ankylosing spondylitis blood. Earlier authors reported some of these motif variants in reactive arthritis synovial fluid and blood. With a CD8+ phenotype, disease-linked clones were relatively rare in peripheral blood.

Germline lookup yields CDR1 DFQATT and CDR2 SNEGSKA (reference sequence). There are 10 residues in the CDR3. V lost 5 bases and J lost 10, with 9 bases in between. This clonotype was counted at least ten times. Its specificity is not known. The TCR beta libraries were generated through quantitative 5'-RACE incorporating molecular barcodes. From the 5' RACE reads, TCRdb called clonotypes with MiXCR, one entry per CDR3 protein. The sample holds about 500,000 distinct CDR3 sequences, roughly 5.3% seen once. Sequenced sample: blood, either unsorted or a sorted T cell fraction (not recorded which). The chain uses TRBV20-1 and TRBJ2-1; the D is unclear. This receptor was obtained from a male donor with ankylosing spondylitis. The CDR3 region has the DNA TGCAGTGCTGTACAAGGAGAGCAGTTCTTC. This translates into CSAVQGEQFF.